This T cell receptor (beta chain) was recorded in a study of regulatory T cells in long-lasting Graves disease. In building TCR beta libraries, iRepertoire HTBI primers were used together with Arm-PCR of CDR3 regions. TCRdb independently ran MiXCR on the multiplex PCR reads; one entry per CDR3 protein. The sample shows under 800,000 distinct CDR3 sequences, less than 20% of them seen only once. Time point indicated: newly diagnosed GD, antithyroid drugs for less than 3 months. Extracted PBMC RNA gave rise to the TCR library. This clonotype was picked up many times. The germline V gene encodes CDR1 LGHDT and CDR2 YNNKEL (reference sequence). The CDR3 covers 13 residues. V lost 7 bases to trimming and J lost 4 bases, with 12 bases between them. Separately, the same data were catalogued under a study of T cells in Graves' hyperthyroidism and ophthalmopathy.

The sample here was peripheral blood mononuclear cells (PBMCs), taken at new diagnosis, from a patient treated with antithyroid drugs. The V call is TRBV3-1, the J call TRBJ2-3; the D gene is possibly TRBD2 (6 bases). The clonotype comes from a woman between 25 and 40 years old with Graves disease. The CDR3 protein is CASNLRGSDTQYF. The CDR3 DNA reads TGTGCCAGCAATTTGCGGGGATCAGATACGCAGTATTTT.